Below are 7 T cell receptor beta chains sequenced from a single sample in a study of neurological immune-mediated disorders. TCRdb re-called the 5' RACE reads with MiXCR, one entry per CDR3 protein. Of fewer than 35,000 distinct CDR3 sequences listed, roughly a sixth are singletons. The time point denotes: technical triplicate 3. The sequenced sample was CD4+ T cells from blood. The receptors here all came from a female donor with HTLV-1-associated myelopathy (HAM/TSP).

This clonotype was recorded at least ten times. CDR3 nucleotide sequence: TGTGCCAGCAGCTTAGGCCTAGACAACTCCCACTACGAGCAGTACTTC. Its protein product is CASSLGLDNSHYEQYF. The J gene is TRBJ2-7, the V gene TRBV7-8; the D is unclear. The germline V and J ends were trimmed by 1 base and 3 bases, with 16 bases remaining between them. The CDR3 is 16 residues long. CDR1 is SGHVS and CDR2 is FQNEAQ in the germline V gene.

Ten or more counts support this clonotype. The CDR3 loop reads CASSSTSFNYGYTF. CDR3 sequence (DNA): TGTGCCAGCAGCTCCACCTCGTTTAACTATGGCTACACCTTC. The chain links TRBV7-8 to TRBJ1-2; D not certain. The germline V gene encodes CDR1 SGHVS and CDR2 FQNEAQ. CDR3 length equals 14 residues. Deletions cut 4 bases from V and 1 base from J, with 10 bases between.

The chain has TRBV29-1 and TRBJ1-2; 7 nucleotides agree with TRBD1. The CDR3 totals 13 residues. Trimming at V came to 4 bases and at J to 2 bases, leaving 4 bases not matched to a gene. The V gene's germline CDR1 is SQVTM and CDR2 ANQGSEA. The CDR3: CSVGTGENYGYTF. As DNA, the CDR3 is TGCAGCGTTGGGACAGGTGAGAACTATGGCTACACCTTC.

The chain joins TRBV21-1 to TRBJ1-2. TRBV21-1 counts as a pseudogene. The CDR3 length is 14 residues. The CDR3 spells CASSNLGPRDGYTF. The CDR3 nucleotides are TGTGCCAGCAGCAATCTAGGCCCAAGGGACGGCTACACCTTC.

This clonotype was found many times. At one of its ends the junction is not consistent with the germline gene, which may arise from a read error. V usage is TRBV12-3 or TRBV12-4 and J usage is TRBJ2-7; 9 nucleotides agree with TRBD2. The CDR3 totals 14 residues. CDR3 sequence: CTSSLLAGSYEQYF. DNA of the CDR3: TGTACCAGCAGTTTACTAGCGGGCTCCTACGAGCAGTACTTC.

This clonotype was counted ten times or more. CDR3 sequence: CASSVGTSGVGETQYF. For the CDR3, the DNA is TGTGCCAGCAGCGTAGGGACTAGCGGGGTTGGGGAGACCCAGTACTTC. This chain links TRBV9 with TRBJ2-5; 12 nucleotides align to TRBD2. Germline CDR1 reads SGDLS; CDR2 reads YYNGEE. Trimming cost V 0 bases and J 5 bases; bases outside gene matches: 5. This CDR3 has 16 residues.

This clonotype showed up many times. The rearrangement links TRBV5-1 to TRBJ2-7, with a weak D call TRBD2 (6 bases). The V end was cut by 2 bases, the J end by 1 base, with 10 bases between. This CDR3 is built from 14 residues. Germline V gene data show CDR1 as SGHRS and CDR2 as YFSETQ. In DNA form, the CDR3 reads TGCGCCAGCAGCTTCGGGACTGGTTCCTACGAGCAGTACTTC. Encoded protein: CASSFGTGSYEQYF.